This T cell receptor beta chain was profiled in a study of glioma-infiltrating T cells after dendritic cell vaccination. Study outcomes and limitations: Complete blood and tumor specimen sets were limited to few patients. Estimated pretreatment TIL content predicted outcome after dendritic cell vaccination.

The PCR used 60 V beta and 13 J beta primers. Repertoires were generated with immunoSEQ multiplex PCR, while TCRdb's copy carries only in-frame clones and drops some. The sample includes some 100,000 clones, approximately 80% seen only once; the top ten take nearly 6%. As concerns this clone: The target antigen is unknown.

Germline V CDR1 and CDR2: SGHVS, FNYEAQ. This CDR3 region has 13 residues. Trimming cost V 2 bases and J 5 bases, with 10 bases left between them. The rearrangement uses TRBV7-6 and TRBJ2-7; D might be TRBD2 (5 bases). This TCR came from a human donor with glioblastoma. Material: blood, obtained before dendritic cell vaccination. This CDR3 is CASSLRGSHEQYF. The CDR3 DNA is TGTGCCAGCAGCTTACGAGGGTCCCACGAGCAGTACTTC.